The 26 T cell receptor beta chains reported below all come from one sample, sequenced in a study of blood T cell repertoires in COVID-19. The repertoire was sequenced with immunoSEQ multiplex PCR; TCRdb's copy has only in-frame clones and lacks some. Of some 180,000 clones in the sample, around 85% were seen once. The sequencing sample was made of PBMCs or T cells enriched from blood (not recorded which). These receptors originate from a middle-aged man who had recovered from COVID-19.

This chain joins TRBV25-1 and TRBJ2-5; TRBD1 agrees at 8 bases. The CDR3 runs to 15 residues. V lost 3 bases to trimming and J lost 5 bases; unmatched junction nucleotides: 8. Germline CDR1 MGHDK, CDR2 SYGVNS. CDR3 bases: TGTGCCAGCAGTGATCAGACAGGGGCATACGAGACCCAGTACTTC. This sequence encodes CASSDQTGAYETQYF.

J is TRBJ1-5 and V is TRBV6-5; 8 nucleotides match TRBD1. The germline V gene has CDR1 MNHEY and CDR2 SVGAGI. The CDR3 runs 14 residues. The ends lost 4 bases at V and 6 bases at J; junction bases unmatched: 5. CDR3 in amino acids: CASSSQGARQPQHF. For the CDR3, the DNA is TGTGCCAGCAGTTCGCAGGGGGCGCGTCAGCCCCAGCATTTT.

This clone has just one count. V gene TRBV12-3 or TRBV12-4 combines with J gene TRBJ1-1; D uncertain. The CDR3 consists of 12 residues. Trimming cost V 6 bases and J 5 bases, with 10 bases left between them. The CDR3 spells CASSLLRTEAFF. The CDR3, as DNA: TGTGCCAGCAGCCTGTTGAGGACTGAAGCTTTCTTT.

The chain carries TRBV2 and TRBJ2-7; 8 positions agree with TRBD1. V was pared by 10 bases and J by 2 bases, with 4 bases of the junction left unmatched. In germline, CDR1 is SNHLY, CDR2 FYNNEI. CDR3 size: 12 residues. The CDR3 protein is CATRDRPYEQYF. DNA for the CDR3: TGTGCCACCCGGGACAGGCCCTACGAGCAGTACTTC.

The rearrangement joins TRBV4-1 to TRBJ2-7; tentative D call: TRBD2 (5 bases). The CDR3 extends over 13 amino acids. CDR1 is MGHRA, CDR2 YSYEKL, per germline. The V end lost 1 base, the J end lost 3 bases, and 7 bases lay between the germline ends. The CDR3 sequence is CASSQVGNYEQYF. The DNA of the CDR3 is TGCGCCAGCAGCCAAGTCGGGAACTACGAGCAGTACTTC.

The J gene is TRBJ1-4, the V gene TRBV2; maybe TRBD1 (5 bases). CDR1 SNHLY and CDR2 FYNNEI come from the germline V gene. V was cut by 3 bases and J by 8 bases, with 13 bases left in between. The CDR3 sequence is 14 residues long. CDR3 DNA sequence: TGTGCCAGCAGTGACACCCCTCGGGGGGAAAAACTGTTTTTT. Protein product: CASSDTPRGEKLFF.

J is TRBJ1-2 and V is TRBV29-1, with D possibly matching TRBD1 (6 bases). The CDR3 is 12 amino acids. Between the trimmed V and J ends, which lost 6 bases and 14 bases, there was a span of 22 bases. Germline-derived CDR1 and CDR2 are SQVTM and ANQGSEA. CDR3 DNA sequence: TGCAGCGTGAGGGGAACAGCAGGGGTCGAGACCTTC. It is translated as CSVRGTAGVETF.

The CDR3 spells CASSAHFVSGPYNEQFF. CDR3 coding DNA: TGTGCCAGCAGCGCACACTTCGTTAGCGGCCCCTACAATGAGCAGTTCTTC. This sequence joins TRBV9 and TRBJ2-1; tentatively, D is TRBD2 (6 bases). V was pared by 3 bases and J by 2 bases, with 18 bases between. Per germline, CDR1 SGDLS and CDR2 YYNGEE. This CDR3 has 17 amino acids.

The V call is TRBV5-1, the J call TRBJ1-1, with D possibly being TRBD1 (6 bases). The CDR3 covers 15 residues. Germline loops: CDR1 SGHRS, CDR2 YFSETQ. Between the trimmed V and J ends, which lost 0 bases and 4 bases, there was a span of 13 bases. CDR3 DNA: TGCGCCAGCAGCTTGGGGGCGCAGGGGCCCACTGAAGCTTTCTTT. The encoded protein is CASSLGAQGPTEAFF.

The chain is built from TRBV5-4 and TRBJ2-1, with a weak D call TRBD2 (5 bases). This CDR3 is built from 13 residues. With 2 bases removed from V and 4 bases from J, the gap between germline ends came to 7 bases. Germline assignment: CDR1 SGHNT and CDR2 YYREEE (reference sequence). CDR3 nucleotide sequence: TGTGCCAGCAGCTTTGACTATTACAATGAGCAGTTCTTC. Amino acid sequence: CASSFDYYNEQFF.

This clone has only one observation. V and J are TRBV12-5 and TRBJ1-2; 7 bases map to TRBD1. The CDR3 runs 14 residues. Germline-derived CDR1 and CDR2 are LGHNT and FRNRAP. V was pared by 2 bases and J by 6 bases, with 6 bases of the junction left unmatched. Written as DNA, the CDR3 is TGTGCTAGTGGTTTGTGGACAGGAGGGAATGGCTACACCTTC. Protein: CASGLWTGGNGYTF.

V gene TRBV5-4 combines with J gene TRBJ1-2; 7 nucleotides line up with TRBD1. The V gene's germline CDR1 is SGHNT and CDR2 YYREEE (reference sequence). J lost 3 bases, V lost 4 bases, and 9 bases had no gene match. The CDR3 is 15 amino acids. The CDR3 nucleotides read TGTGCCAGCAGCCCTCAGACAGGGTCCGACTATGGCTACACCTTC. Protein: CASSPQTGSDYGYTF.

The chain uses TRBV13 and TRBJ1-3; D remains unclear. The germline V gene encodes CDR1 PRHDT and CDR2 FYEKMQ (reference sequence). V was trimmed by 6 bases and J by 9 bases, leaving 12 bases between them. This CDR3 is 12 amino acids long. The CDR3 nucleotides are TGTGCCAGCAGATCGCGGGTAGGCACCATATATTTT. It encodes CASRSRVGTIYF.

This clone has only one observation. The chain employs TRBV6-1 and TRBJ1-1; 8 bases map to TRBD1. The J segment lost 7 bases and the V segment lost 2 bases, leaving 6 bases of the junction unmatched. The CDR3 has 14 residues. Germline values: CDR1 MNHNS, CDR2 SASEGT. In DNA, the CDR3 is TGTGCCAGCAGTGAAAGTTGGGACAGGAGTGAAGCTTTCTTT. It codes for CASSESWDRSEAFF.

The J gene is TRBJ1-2, the V gene TRBV9; the match to TRBD1 covers 7 bases. Trimming removed 2 bases from V and 0 bases from J; junction bases left unmatched: 7. In germline, CDR1 is SGDLS, CDR2 YYNGEE. This CDR3 has 16 residues. Here the CDR3 reads CASSVHEQGPNYGYTF. In DNA form, the CDR3 reads TGTGCCAGCAGCGTCCACGAACAGGGGCCTAACTATGGCTACACCTTC.

In its sample, this clone was seen once. This chain links TRBV19 with TRBJ2-7, with TRBD1 matching 7 bases. The germline V gene has CDR1 LNHDA and CDR2 SQIVND (reference sequence). Germline trimming cut 4 bases from V and 5 bases from J; bases unmatched to any gene: 11. The CDR3 length is 15 residues. In DNA, the CDR3 is TGTGCCAGTAGTAGCGGACAGGCCCTAAGCCACGAGCAGTACTTC. It is translated as CASSSGQALSHEQYF.

This clone was observed a single time. The genes are TRBV6-5 and TRBJ2-7; weak D call: TRBD1 (5 bases). Germline assignment: CDR1 MNHEY and CDR2 SVGAGI. Trimming cost V 7 bases and J 4 bases, with 14 bases left between them. The CDR3 extends over 13 amino acids. The CDR3 nucleotides read TGTGCCAGCACCCCAGGACATCGTTACGAGCAGTACTTC. Translation gives CASTPGHRYEQYF.

This chain uses TRBV5-4 with TRBJ1-2, with D possibly TRBD1 on 5 matching bases. V lost 2 bases and J 4 bases, leaving 12 bases between the germline ends. Germline V gives CDR1 SGHNT, CDR2 YYREEE (reference sequence). CDR3 length: 14 amino acids. The CDR3 DNA is TGTGCCAGCAGCTTTCCGGGGGAGGTCTATGGCTACACCTTC. Translated: CASSFPGEVYGYTF.

The rearrangement uses TRBV30 and TRBJ2-3; perhaps TRBD2 as D (6 bases). Trimming shortened V by 4 bases and J by 3 bases, and 8 bases separated the two germline ends. Looked up from germline, CDR1 is GTSNPN and CDR2 is SVGIG (reference sequence). This CDR3 comprises 12 residues. The DNA of the CDR3 is TGTGCCTGGACCGGGGGAACAGATACGCAGTATTTT. Translation gives CAWTGGTDTQYF.

This clone was recorded only once. This chain joins TRBV10-3 and TRBJ2-7; 8 bases are shared with TRBD1. The V gene's germline CDR1 is ENHRY and CDR2 SYGVKD. This CDR3 has 13 amino acids. J was trimmed by 5 bases and V by 5 bases; bases with no gene match: 5. CDR3 in DNA: TGTGCCATCAGTCCCGGGACAGGAGACGAGCAGTACTTC. It codes for CAISPGTGDEQYF.

The chain couples TRBV29-1 to TRBJ2-3, with a possible D match to TRBD2 (5 bases). V gave up 4 bases and J gave up 5 bases, with 7 bases separating them. CDR3 length: 11 amino acids. The V gene's germline CDR1 is SQVTM and CDR2 ANQGSEA. The CDR3 region is CSVGGIDTQYF. The DNA of the CDR3 is TGCAGCGTTGGAGGGATAGATACGCAGTATTTT.

Only one count was recorded for this clone. The V and J genes are TRBV24-1 and TRBJ1-1, with D possibly matching TRBD1 (5 bases). Germline V CDR1 and CDR2: KGHDR, SFDVKD. Trimming took 9 bases from V and 4 from J, leaving 8 bases between them. The CDR3 is 11 amino acids. The CDR3 DNA follows: TGTGCCACCGGTCAGGGCACTGAAGCTTTCTTT. Its protein product is CATGQGTEAFF.

The rearrangement joins TRBV28 to TRBJ1-5; D is uncertain. Trimming removed 4 bases from V and 4 bases from J, with 14 bases in between. Germline lookup yields CDR1 MDHEN and CDR2 SYDVKM. This CDR3 is built from 15 residues. The CDR3 DNA reads TGTGCCAGCAGTTCACGAATCAGCGCTAATCAGCCCCAGCATTTT. Its translation: CASSSRISANQPQHF.

The chain is built from TRBV6-6 and TRBJ2-3; 7 bases line up with TRBD1. Unmatched junction bases numbered 1, after V lost 8 bases and J lost 2 bases. In germline, CDR1 is MNHNY, CDR2 SVGAGI (reference sequence). The CDR3 consists of 12 residues. CDR3 nucleotides: TGTGCCAGCCAGGGGGACACAGATACGCAGTATTTT. Amino acid sequence: CASQGDTDTQYF.

The rearrangement joins TRBV7-9 to TRBJ1-6; D might be TRBD1 (5 bases). The CDR3 has 15 residues. Germline V lookup: CDR1 SEHNR, CDR2 FQNEAQ (reference sequence). The germline V and J ends were trimmed by 10 bases and 7 bases, with 20 bases remaining between them. As DNA, the CDR3 is TGTGCCACTGCCCCTTGGGGGGTAGAAAATTCACCCCTCCACTTT. This sequence encodes CATAPWGVENSPLHF.

CDR3 sequence reads: CASSFAGGGEQFF. The CDR3, as DNA: TGTGCCAGCAGCTTCGCGGGCGGGGGTGAGCAGTTCTTC. The V gene is TRBV11-3, the J gene TRBJ2-1; 7 bases map to TRBD2. The CDR3 sequence is 13 residues long. Germline V gene lookup returns CDR1 SGHNT and CDR2 YENEEA. The V segment lost 3 bases and the J segment 9 bases; nucleotides outside the gene matches: 5.